These 13 T cell receptor beta chains share one sample of origin, sequenced in a study of blood T cells in healthy people across ages. Together with a sample-barcoded 5' primer, a J-beta primer mix was included in a second PCR lasting roughly 6 to 12 cycles. TCRdb passed the 5' RACE reads through MiXCR, listing each CDR3 protein once. The sample has about 970,000 distinct CDR3 sequences, 51% seen once. Sequenced input: blood. The source of these receptors is an older woman in good health.

The rearrangement links TRBV20-1 to TRBJ2-6, with 8 nucleotides matching TRBD1. Germline loops: CDR1 DFQATT, CDR2 SNEGSKA (reference sequence). The length of the CDR3 is 16 residues. V lost 4 bases to trimming and J lost 0 bases; unmatched junction nucleotides: 5. As DNA, the CDR3 is TGCAGTGCTACAGGGGGCTTTAGCTCTGGGGCCAACGTCCTGACTTTC. Protein sequence: CSATGGFSSGANVLTF.

The chain employs TRBV12-3 or TRBV12-4 and TRBJ2-1; TRBD1 matches 10 bases. The CDR3 runs to 16 residues. Trimming cost V 6 bases and J 3 bases; bases outside gene matches: 8. CDR3 DNA sequence: TGTGCCAGCAGCCTTACGGGACAGGGGAACTACAATGAGCAGTTCTTC. Its protein is CASSLTGQGNYNEQFF.

The genes are TRBV21-1 and TRBJ2-5; the DNA was not used to check the table's D call, TRBD2. TRBV21-1 is deemed a pseudogene. The CDR3 consists of 16 residues. The CDR3 here is CASSIREAGEPETQYF. The CDR3 coding sequence is TGTGCCAGCAGCATACGGGAGGCAGGGGAACCAGAGACCCAGTACTTC.

The chain carries TRBV5-1 and TRBJ2-7; possibly TRBD2 for D (5 bases). Deletions cut 0 bases from V and 5 bases from J, with 9 bases between. In germline, CDR1 is SGHRS, CDR2 YFSETQ. This CDR3 has 13 residues. The CDR3 spells CASSLAAGNEQYF. In DNA, the CDR3 is TGCGCCAGCAGCTTGGCCGCGGGTAACGAGCAGTACTTC.

This clonotype was seen many times. The chain employs TRBV25-1 and TRBJ1-2; TRBD1 agrees at 11 bases. Trimming took 6 bases from V and 6 from J; bases not matched to a gene: 6. This CDR3 region has 14 residues. From germline, CDR1 is MGHDK and CDR2 SYGVNS. CDR3 bases: TGTGCCAGCAGCCGGACAGGGGGCGTCCATGGCTACACCTTC. The encoded protein is CASSRTGGVHGYTF.

This clonotype has more than one count but fewer than ten. The chain is built from TRBV7-2 and TRBJ1-5; the D is unclear. Germline loops: CDR1 SGHTA, CDR2 FQGNSA. The V and J ends lost 4 bases and 5 bases respectively, with 6 bases between them. The CDR3 extends over 12 amino acids. The CDR3 DNA is TGTGCCAGCAGCTCGCAATATCAGCCCCAGCATTTT. The encoded protein is CASSSQYQPQHF.

This chain connects TRBV7-2 to TRBJ2-3; D is possibly TRBD2 (6 bases). The CDR3 totals 14 residues. V gave up 4 bases and J gave up 2 bases, with 10 bases separating them. From germline, CDR1 is SGHTA and CDR2 FQGNSA. The DNA for the CDR3 is TGTGCCAGCAGCTCGGGGAGGATCACAGATACGCAGTATTTT. Its translation: CASSSGRITDTQYF.

This sequence joins TRBV20-1 and TRBJ2-3; 9 bases match TRBD2. CDR3 length: 15 residues. Trimming at V came to 3 bases and at J to 1 base, leaving 5 bases not matched to a gene. CDR1 is DFQATT and CDR2 is SNEGSKA in the germline V gene (reference sequence). In DNA form, the CDR3 reads TGCAGTGCTAGTATCGCGGGAGGGGGCACAGATACGCAGTATTTT. Translating it yields CSASIAGGGTDTQYF.

This clonotype was seen a single time. The chain employs TRBV10-1 and TRBJ2-1; TRBD2 agrees at 16 bases. CDR3 length equals 16 residues. V was clipped by 5 bases and J by 9 bases; unmatched bases: 7. Germline V gene data show CDR1 as WNHNN and CDR2 as SYGVQD (reference sequence). The CDR3 DNA is TGCGCCAGCAGTAAGGGACTAGCGGGAGGGGTCGGTGAGCAGTTCTTC. Residues: CASSKGLAGGVGEQFF.

The chain joins TRBV15 to TRBJ2-5; 7 nucleotides agree with TRBD1. The end of the DNA aligns better with TRBJ2-7, so the J call may be wrong. The CDR3 spans 12 residues. Germline V gives CDR1 LNHNV, CDR2 YYDKDF (reference sequence). CDR3 amino acids: CATSRQGYEQYF. In nucleotides, the CDR3 is TGTGCCACCAGCCGACAGGGATACGAGCAGTACTTC.

In its sample, this clonotype was seen many times. V usage is TRBV7-2 and J usage is TRBJ2-7; perhaps TRBD2 as D (7 bases). The germline V gene encodes CDR1 SGHTA and CDR2 FQGNSA. V was clipped by 4 bases and J by 4 bases, with 14 bases between them. The CDR3 loop spans 14 amino acids. The CDR3 DNA is TGTGCCAGCAGCTACGCGGGGGCGGAATACGAGCAGTACTTC. Its translation: CASSYAGAEYEQYF.

V and J are TRBV5-6 and TRBJ2-7; D unclear. V was pared by 2 bases and J by 7 bases, with 16 bases between. The CDR3 has 14 residues. Germline-derived CDR1 and CDR2 are SGHDT and YYEEEE. This CDR3 is CASSFGRTYNEQYF. Here the CDR3 DNA reads TGTGCCAGCAGCTTTGGACGAACCTACAATGAGCAGTACTTC.

J is TRBJ2-3 and V is TRBV27; 9 bases map to TRBD2. The CDR3 spans 14 residues. Trimming took 7 bases from V and 5 from J; bases not matched to a gene: 7. CDR1 MNHEY and CDR2 SMNVEV come from the germline V gene (reference sequence). In DNA, the CDR3 is TGTGCCAGCACTCGCATAGCGGGAGTAGATACGCAGTATTTT. Protein: CASTRIAGVDTQYF.